The 8 T cell receptor beta chains below all came from one sample that was sequenced in a study of monozygotic twins with inflammatory bowel disease. TCRdb processed the 5' RACE reads again and assigns one entry to each CDR3 protein, with no DNA. Across fewer than 550,000 distinct CDR3 sequences, the top ten clones capture under 3% of the sample. Specimen: blood. The receptors come from a human donor with ulcerative colitis or Crohn's disease, or a healthy co-twin of an affected twin (not recorded which).

CDR3 residues: CSALGPTSGSLRSTDTQYF. The chain carries TRBV20-1 and TRBJ2-3; TCRdb lists TRBD2, though no DNA is available to test this call. The germline V gene has CDR1 DFQATT and CDR2 SNEGSKA (reference sequence). The CDR3 contains 19 residues.

The chain couples TRBV7-2 to TRBJ2-7; TCRdb names TRBD2, which stays unverified in the absence of DNA. The length of the CDR3 is 15 residues. In germline, CDR1 is SGHTA, CDR2 FQGNSA. The CDR3 here is CASSALSRGVGEQYF.

V usage is TRBV5-1 and J usage is TRBJ2-5; the TRBD2 assignment by TCRdb is unverifiable without DNA. CDR3 length: 17 residues. Germline V CDR1 and CDR2: SGHRS, YFSETQ. CDR3 sequence reads: CASSPGTSGSTVETQYF.

This chain uses TRBV20-1 with TRBJ1-2; TCRdb outputs TRBD1, but without DNA this stays unchecked. The CDR3 is 14 residues long. The germline gives CDR1 DFQATT, CDR2 SNEGSKA (reference sequence). The CDR3 loop is CSARDNRAVYGYTF.

V is TRBV6-1 and J is TRBJ2-1; TCRdb outputs TRBD2, but without DNA this stays unchecked. This CDR3 region has 15 residues. Per germline, CDR1 MNHNS and CDR2 SASEGT. The CDR3 loop reads CASRATSGRAREQFF.

The gene calls are TRBV27 and TRBJ1-2. Germline CDR1 MNHEY, CDR2 SMNVEV (reference sequence). This CDR3 comprises 14 residues. The CDR3 sequence is CASSLNRANYGYTF.

This chain uses TRBV12-3 or TRBV12-4 with TRBJ2-7; TCRdb lists TRBD2, though no DNA is available to test this call. This CDR3 is built from 16 residues. The CDR3 is CASSPRGPDSSYEQYF.

The rearrangement uses TRBV29-1 and TRBJ2-2; TCRdb's D gene call, TRBD2, goes unchecked for lack of DNA. Germline V gives CDR1 SQVTM, CDR2 ANQGSEA. The CDR3 has 15 amino acids. The CDR3 is CSVLNSGTGTGELFF.